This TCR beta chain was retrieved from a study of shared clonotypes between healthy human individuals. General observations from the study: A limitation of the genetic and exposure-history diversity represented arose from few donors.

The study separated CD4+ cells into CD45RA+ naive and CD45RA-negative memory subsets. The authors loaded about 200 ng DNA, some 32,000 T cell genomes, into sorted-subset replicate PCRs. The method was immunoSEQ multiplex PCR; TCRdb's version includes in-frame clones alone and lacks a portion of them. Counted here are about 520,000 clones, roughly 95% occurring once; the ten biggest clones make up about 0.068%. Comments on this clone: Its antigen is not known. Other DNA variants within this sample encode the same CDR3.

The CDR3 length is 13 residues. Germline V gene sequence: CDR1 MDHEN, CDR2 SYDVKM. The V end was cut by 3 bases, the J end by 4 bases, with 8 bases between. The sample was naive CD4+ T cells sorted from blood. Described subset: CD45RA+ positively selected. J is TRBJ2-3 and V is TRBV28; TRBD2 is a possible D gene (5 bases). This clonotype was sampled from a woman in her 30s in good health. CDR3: CASSLRVPDTQYF. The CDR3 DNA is TGTGCCAGCAGTTTGAGGGTCCCAGATACGCAGTATTTT.